This T cell receptor beta chain emerged from a study of blood T cells in healthy people across ages. About the research overall: Every two T cells gave about one barcoded beta molecule via template switching. Study-wide points: The study found more naive CD4+ cells and higher diversity in long-lived than aged donors. Naive T cell percentage by flow cytometry tracked strongly with beta diversity.

Concerning this clonotype itself: No antigen is known for it.

Germline V gene sequence: CDR1 DFQATT, CDR2 SNEGSKA (reference sequence). With V trimmed by 5 bases and J by 6 bases, 4 bases remained unmatched. The CDR3 has 14 amino acids. Then a second PCR, running about 7 to 11 cycles, was carried out with a sample-barcoded 5' primer and a J-beta primer mix. In TCRdb, the 5' RACE reads were re-called with MiXCR into one record per CDR3 protein. The table records 850,000 or so distinct CDR3 sequences, about 28% of them present only once. The sequence came from a woman aged 80 or over in good health. Sequenced input: blood. The chain is built from TRBV20-1 and TRBJ2-4, with 13 bases that match TRBD2. CDR3 nucleotide sequence: TGCAGTGCTTTGGGACTAGCGGGAACAAACATTCAGTACTTC. This encodes CSALGLAGTNIQYF.